The 20 T cell receptor beta chains below were found in one sample sequenced in a study of T cell responses to AZD1222 COVID-19 vaccine. TCRdb's copy holds only in-frame clones and misses some; the assay was immunoSEQ multiplex PCR. The data show approximately 150,000 clones, about 90% seen once. Sequencing used peripheral blood, obtained 28 days after the second dose of the MenACWY control vaccine. These receptors all come from an adult who received the MenACWY meningococcal vaccine as a control.

This clone was seen only once. The V gene is TRBV5-1, the J gene TRBJ2-1, with 9 bases aligning to TRBD1. V trimming: 4 bases; J trimming: 8 bases; junction bases outside the gene matches: 13. The CDR3 length is 16 residues. Looked up from germline, CDR1 is SGHRS and CDR2 is YFSETQ. The CDR3 spells CASSLAFGTGFDEQFF. CDR3 DNA sequence: TGCGCCAGCAGCCTGGCATTTGGGACAGGGTTTGATGAGCAGTTCTTC. Full variable domain (missing parts from reference TRBV5-1 and TRBJ2-1): KAGVTQTPRYLIKTRGQQVTLSCSPISGHRSVSWYQQTPGQGLQFLFEYFSETQRNKGNFPGRFSGRQFSNSRSEMNVSTLELGDSALYLCASSLAFGTGFDEQFFGPGTRLTVL.

The rearrangement links TRBV25-1 to TRBJ1-4; D may be TRBD1 (5 bases). The CDR3 runs 11 residues. The V end lost 1 base, the J end lost 11 bases, and 5 bases lay between the germline ends. CDR1 and CDR2 from the germline V gene are MGHDK and SYGVNS. CDR3 sequence reads: CASSEWGKLFF. The CDR3 DNA sequence: TGTGCCAGCAGTGAATGGGGGAAACTGTTTTTT.

This chain links TRBV9 with TRBJ2-7; D not resolved. The CDR3 is 14 residues long. Trimming took 0 bases from V and 2 from J, leaving 9 bases between them. The germline V gene has CDR1 SGDLS and CDR2 YYNGEE. The CDR3 spells CASSVVPETYEQYF. The CDR3 DNA is TGTGCCAGCAGCGTAGTCCCAGAAACCTACGAGCAGTACTTC.

V is TRBV6-5 and J is TRBJ2-1, with D possibly matching TRBD1 (6 bases). This CDR3 has 14 amino acids. The germline V and J ends were trimmed by 7 bases and 0 bases, with 10 bases remaining between them. Germline CDR1 MNHEY, CDR2 SVGAGI. The CDR3 sequence is CASTPDSSYNEQFF. The CDR3 nucleotides read TGTGCCAGCACTCCGGACAGCTCCTACAATGAGCAGTTCTTC.

The gene calls are TRBV28 and TRBJ1-5; D gene unclear. V was clipped by 7 bases and J by 2 bases, with 9 bases between them. CDR1 and CDR2 from the germline V gene are MDHEN and SYDVKM. This CDR3 has 13 amino acids. CDR3 coding DNA: TGTGCCAGCAAGATCGGTGGCAATCAGCCCCAGCATTTT. Translating gives CASKIGGNQPQHF.

The rearrangement uses TRBV9 and TRBJ2-1, with 11 bases lining up with TRBD2. CDR1 and CDR2 from the germline V gene are SGDLS and YYNGEE. With 2 bases clipped from V and 9 bases from J, the junction kept 1 base outside the gene matches. The CDR3 runs to 13 residues. The CDR3 coding sequence is TGTGCCAGCAGCGTCCTAGCGGGAGGTGAGCAGTTCTTC. Protein sequence: CASSVLAGGEQFF.

V and J are TRBV4-1 and TRBJ2-1; D perhaps matches TRBD2 (6 bases). Looked up from germline, CDR1 is MGHRA and CDR2 is YSYEKL. Trimming stripped 7 bases from V and 2 bases from J, with 15 bases between. The CDR3 sequence is 15 residues long. The CDR3 loop reads CASNIAEAPYNEQFF. The CDR3 DNA is TGCGCCAGCAATATAGCGGAAGCCCCCTACAATGAGCAGTTCTTC.

This chain connects TRBV28 to TRBJ2-7; TRBD2 matches 14 bases. Trimming cost V 6 bases and J 7 bases; bases outside gene matches: 2. This CDR3 has 13 residues. Germline values: CDR1 MDHEN, CDR2 SYDVKM. The CDR3 nucleotides are TGTGCCAGCAGGACTAGCGGGAGGGGGGAGCAGTACTTC. Protein: CASRTSGRGEQYF.

This sequence joins TRBV4-1 and TRBJ1-1, with a possible D match to TRBD1 (5 bases). The CDR3 length is 15 residues. Per germline, CDR1 MGHRA and CDR2 YSYEKL. Trimming removed 4 bases from V and 0 bases from J, with 12 bases in between. The CDR3 coding sequence is TGCGCCAGCAGCCCACAGGCAGGTATGAACACTGAAGCTTTCTTT. Translating it yields CASSPQAGMNTEAFF.

J is TRBJ2-7 and V is TRBV5-1, with D perhaps matching TRBD1 or TRBD2 (5 bases each). V was pared by 0 bases and J by 6 bases, with 16 bases between. The CDR3 is 15 amino acids. Germline CDR1 and CDR2: SGHRS and YFSETQ. The CDR3 loop reads CASSLEGSPGREQYF. The CDR3 bases are TGCGCCAGCAGCTTGGAGGGGTCCCCGGGGCGCGAGCAGTACTTC.

J is TRBJ2-7 and V is TRBV5-4; D perhaps matches TRBD2 (5 bases). The CDR3 loop spans 15 amino acids. Germline V gives CDR1 SGHNT, CDR2 YYREEE (reference sequence). Trimming pared 3 bases from V and 2 bases from J, leaving 15 bases between. This CDR3 reads CASSSTRTPPYEQYF. In DNA, the CDR3 is TGTGCCAGCAGCTCCACTAGGACTCCCCCCTACGAGCAGTACTTC.

The gene calls are TRBV10-3 and TRBJ2-6; TRBD2 is a possible D gene (6 bases). This CDR3 has 18 residues. The V and J ends lost 7 bases and 0 bases respectively, with 19 bases between them. Germline CDR1 reads ENHRY; CDR2 reads SYGVKD. The CDR3 spells CAIMAGRTLTSGANVLTF. Written as DNA, the CDR3 is TGTGCCATCATGGCGGGACGGACCCTCACCTCTGGGGCCAACGTCCTGACTTTC.

The rearrangement joins TRBV6-1 to TRBJ2-7; maybe TRBD1 (5 bases). This CDR3 spans 14 amino acids. The V gene's germline CDR1 is MNHNS and CDR2 SASEGT. V was trimmed by 2 bases and J by 4 bases, leaving 12 bases between them. Here the CDR3 reads CASSERGRGYEQYF. In DNA, the CDR3 is TGTGCCAGCAGTGAAAGGGGTAGGGGATACGAGCAGTACTTC.

In its sample, this clone was seen a few times. The rearrangement joins TRBV12-3 or TRBV12-4 to TRBJ1-1, with D tentatively TRBD1 (6 bases). The V and J ends lost 2 bases and 5 bases respectively, with 9 bases between them. This CDR3 contains 13 residues. The CDR3 sequence: CASSLTGRTEAFF. The CDR3 DNA reads as TGTGCCAGCAGTTTAACAGGGAGGACTGAAGCTTTCTTT.

The chain uses TRBV4-3 and TRBJ1-1; D gene uncertain. Germline CDR1 reads LGHNA; CDR2 reads YSLEER. Trimming removed 2 bases at V and 4 bases at J, with 20 bases between. The CDR3 covers 17 residues. CDR3 coding DNA: TGCGCCAGCAGCCAAATTTGGGTGGCCTCTACCCCCACTGAAGCTTTCTTT. It is translated as CASSQIWVASTPTEAFF.

This chain links TRBV27 with TRBJ1-5, with TRBD1 matching 7 bases. V lost 0 bases, J lost 4 bases, and 3 bases stayed unmatched. CDR3 length: 15 residues. Germline values: CDR1 MNHEY, CDR2 SMNVEV (reference sequence). The CDR3 sequence is CASSLSGQNNQPQHF. The DNA of the CDR3 is TGTGCCAGCAGTTTATCGGGACAGAATAATCAGCCCCAGCATTTT.

In its sample, this clone was seen once. The chain joins TRBV5-1 to TRBJ2-2; 7 bases match TRBD2. The ends lost 4 bases at V and 4 bases at J; junction bases unmatched: 10. This CDR3 region has 16 residues. From germline, CDR1 is SGHRS and CDR2 YFSETQ. The CDR3 bases are TGCGCCAGCAGCCCCCCCCCTGCGGGGGTCACCGGGGAGCTGTTTTTT. Protein product: CASSPPPAGVTGELFF.

This chain connects TRBV30 to TRBJ1-5; TRBD1 is a possible D gene (5 bases). Trimming left V 1 base short and J 7 bases short, with 11 bases between. The CDR3 consists of 13 residues. From germline, CDR1 is GTSNPN and CDR2 SVGIG (reference sequence). CDR3 residues: CAWSAQGFQPQHF. Here the CDR3 DNA reads TGTGCCTGGAGTGCTCAGGGTTTCCAGCCCCAGCATTTT.

This CDR3 reads CASSYPTGPSYGYTF. The CDR3 region has the DNA TGTGCCAGCAGTTACCCGACGGGACCCAGCTATGGCTACACCTTC. The chain couples TRBV6-2 or TRBV6-3 to TRBJ1-2; maybe TRBD1 (5 bases). The CDR3 has 15 residues. Germline V gene sequence: CDR1 MNHEY, CDR2 SVGEGT. Trimming took off 2 bases at V and 4 bases at J, with 14 bases between the two ends.

V usage is TRBV5-6 and J usage is TRBJ2-7; D is possibly TRBD1 (6 bases). Trimming took off 0 bases at V and 3 bases at J, with 7 bases between the two ends. The CDR3 has 13 residues. CDR1 and CDR2 (germline): SGHDT, YYEEEE. CDR3 DNA: TGTGCCAGCAGCTTGGACAGGGACTACGAGCAGTACTTC. Translating gives CASSLDRDYEQYF.